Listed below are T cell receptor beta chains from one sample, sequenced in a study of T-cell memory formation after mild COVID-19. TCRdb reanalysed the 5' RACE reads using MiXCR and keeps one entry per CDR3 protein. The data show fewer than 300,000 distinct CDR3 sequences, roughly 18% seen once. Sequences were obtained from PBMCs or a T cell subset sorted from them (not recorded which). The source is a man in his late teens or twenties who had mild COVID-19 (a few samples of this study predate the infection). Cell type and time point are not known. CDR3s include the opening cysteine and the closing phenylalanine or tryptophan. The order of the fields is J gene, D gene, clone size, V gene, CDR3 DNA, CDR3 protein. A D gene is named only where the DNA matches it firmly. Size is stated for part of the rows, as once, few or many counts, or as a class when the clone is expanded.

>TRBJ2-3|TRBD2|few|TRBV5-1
TGCGCCAGCAGCTTGGCCCAGCGGGGGGGCCGTGCAGATACGCAGTATTTT
CASSLAQRGGRADTQYF
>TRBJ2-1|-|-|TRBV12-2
TGTGCAAGTCGCCGGAGGGGGGACTACAATGAGCAGTTCTTC
CASRRRGDYNEQFF
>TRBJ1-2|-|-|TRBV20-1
TGCAGTGCTAGAGATCCTGGGGGCTACACCTTC
CSARDPGGYTF
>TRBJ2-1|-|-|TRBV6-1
TGTGCCAGCAGTGAGGGGACCAACAATGAGCAGTTCTTC
CASSEGTNNEQFF
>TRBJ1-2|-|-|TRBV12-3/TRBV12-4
TGTGCCAGCGGGTTAGGACAAATCTATGGCTACACCTTC
CASGLGQIYGYTF
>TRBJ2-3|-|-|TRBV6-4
TGTGCCAGCAGGGGGTCCCCAGATACGCAGTATTTT
CASRGSPDTQYF
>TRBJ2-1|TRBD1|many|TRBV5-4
TGTGCCAGCAGCTTGGGGACAGGTCTTTACAATGAGCAGTTCTTC
CASSLGTGLYNEQFF
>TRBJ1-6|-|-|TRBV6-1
TGTGCCAGCAACCGGCGGGGGGCGGATAATTCACCCCTCCACTTT
CASNRRGADNSPLHF
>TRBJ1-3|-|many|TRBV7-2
TGTGCCAGCAGGCTCGAGGGCGACACCATATATTTT
CASRLEGDTIYF
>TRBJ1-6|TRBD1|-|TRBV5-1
TGCGCCAGCAATGCCGGGACAGGGTATTCACCCCTCCACTTT
CASNAGTGYSPLHF
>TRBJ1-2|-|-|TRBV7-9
TGTGCCAGCAGCTTCGGCTCTTTTTATGGCTACACCTTC
CASSFGSFYGYTF
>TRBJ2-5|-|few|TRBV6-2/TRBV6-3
TGTGCCAGCAGTCCCGGTGGGGATCAAGAGACCCAGTACTTC
CASSPGGDQETQYF
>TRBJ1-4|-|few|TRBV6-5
TGTGCCAGCAGTTACTCGGGCAGGGTGGAAAAACTGTTTTTT
CASSYSGRVEKLFF
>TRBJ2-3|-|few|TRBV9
TGTGCCAGCAGCGTTAGCGGACCTAGCACAGATACGCAGTATTTT
CASSVSGPSTDTQYF
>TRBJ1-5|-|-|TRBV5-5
TGTGCCAGCAGCTTGGGGACAAGGGGTCAGCCCCAGCATTTT
CASSLGTRGQPQHF
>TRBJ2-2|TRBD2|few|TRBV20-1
TGCAGTGCCAGGCCGCGCCAGGGAGGGACCGGGGAGCTGTTTTTT
CSARPRQGGTGELFF